Listed here is a single T cell receptor (beta chain). The antigen it recognizes is unknown. No much larger clone is present one base from it, and per-base qualities are unavailable. TCRbeta CDR3 regions were amplified from genomic DNA using the immunoSEQ Assay, a bias-controlled multiplex PCR. On the study's bioinformatics: The number of nucleated cells in each sample was estimated from the amplification of reference gene primers within the assay. Sequence reads were collapsed and filtered to measure the absolute abundance of every unique TCRbeta CDR3 rearrangement. For each sample, productive Simpson clonality was calculated as the square root of Simpson's diversity index across productive rearrangements. Entries here come from immuneACCESS through TCRdb and include only in-frame sequences with V and J called. Some clones fail to appear in such tables; in the studies checked, an unresolved V gene covers under half of the shortfall, and the cause of the remainder is unknown. V and J calls and clone size come straight from that table; D and trimming were deduced from the DNA. Within this sample are around 250,000 clones, with approximately 82% of them counted one time only. The ten most abundant clones make up approximately 16% of the sample.

In the prospective study, participants were about 18 to 100 years old, resided in around 25 geographic areas of the United States, and were enrolled through a virtual design. In the prospective study, cohorts were assigned on the basis of participant-reported clinical history obtained from a screening survey and a study questionnaire. Recovered participants in ImmuneRACE Cohort 3 were defined as having two consecutive negative NP/OP PCR tests, clearance from a healthcare professional, or resolution of symptoms. Mobile phlebotomists in the prospective study collected whole blood, serum and a nasopharyngeal or oropharyngeal swab from every participant. Prospective study participants could optionally give additional blood draws and questionnaires over an approximately two-month period. Blood samples from the prospective study were shipped frozen or at room temperature prior to DNA extraction. This sample is part of a study of blood T cell repertoires in COVID-19 (dated by TCRdb to between 2020 and 2021). Regarding the complete study: Collaborator samples came from the United States, Italy and Spain and covered acute and convalescent phases of COVID-19. The samples were drawn from two sources: the first 160 participants of the ongoing ImmuneRACE study, and some 1,300 subjects contributed by 6 global collaborators. The prospective study material was composed of cDNA or gDNA derived from T cells, B-cell-depleted T cells, or PBMCs. A de-identified subject ID, COVID-19 status, age in years and sex were almost always included in the sample metadata. A freely available public database, intended as a resource for researchers studying the immune response to SARS-CoV-2, is where the repertoires were released. Deeply sampled blood TCRbeta repertoires from subjects exposed to, actively infected with, or recovered from COVID-19 were included in the dataset. Where available, HLA class I and class II types were obtained from metadata supplied by the sample provider rather than from assay-based typing. Study-wide conclusions, independent of this receptor: The amount of clinical and demographic metadata varied by source and participant and was provided uncurated.

In the germline V gene, CDR1 corresponds to MRHNA and CDR2 to SNTAGT. V is trimmed back by 6 bases and J by 6 bases, and the junction contains 10 bases that no gene match accounts for. The CDR3, cysteine through phenylalanine, is 14 amino acids long. Only CDR3 DNA remains: 42 bases, in frame from the first base. The receptor's source is a man in his forties who had recovered from COVID-19. Recombination joined TRBV6-4 with TRBJ1-1; TRBD1 lines up with 7 middle nucleotides. What was sequenced was PBMCs or T cells enriched from blood (not recorded which). The nucleotide sequence is given as TGTGCCAGCAGGGCCAGACAGGGCAGTGCTGAAGCTTTCTTT. It translates to CASRARQGSAEAFF.